This T cell receptor (beta chain) originates from a study of T cell repertoires in cytomegalovirus infection. Study overall: Recently identified HLA-C-restricted CMV epitopes and well-studied HLA-B-restricted CMV epitopes were used by the study. Study-level findings and limits: HLA-C-restricted CMV-specific TCR beta clonotypes prevailed in the ex vivo response. Cumulative frequency (of public TCR beta family members) identified carriers of CMV plus the relevant HLA.

Details on this clonotype: What it binds is unknown.

CDR1 SGHVS and CDR2 FNYEAQ come from the germline V gene. J was trimmed by 6 bases and V by 5 bases; bases with no gene match: 6. CDR3 size: 14 residues. TCRdb re-analysed the reads in MiXCR, keeping a single row per CDR3 protein. The table lists around 200,000 distinct CDR3 sequences, approximately 38% of them singletons. The chain links TRBV7-6 to TRBJ2-3; TRBD1 agrees at 9 bases. This specimen was CD8+ T cells from cultured PBMCs, taken from culture after CMV antigen stimulation. The TCR comes from a human donor in good health (CMV status not recorded). Some clones in this sample may be carry-over from other donors' samples. The CDR3 here is CASSLGQGMDTQYF. The CDR3, as DNA: TGTGCCAGCAGCCTGGGACAGGGAATGGATACGCAGTATTTT.